The 5 T cell receptor beta chains listed next were all sequenced from one sample in a study of T cell responses to AZD1222 COVID-19 vaccine. Produced via immunoSEQ multiplex PCR; TCRdb's table is partial and in-frame only. The repertoire consists of over 150,000 clones, with approximately 87% occurring once and the leading ten covering roughly 4.3%. The specimen comprised peripheral blood, sampled 28 days after the second AZD1222 dose. All receptors come from an adult who received the AZD1222 COVID-19 vaccine.

CDR3 nucleotide sequence: TGCAGCACTAGGAAGAGGGGCCAAGAGACCCAGTACTTC. It translates to CSTRKRGQETQYF. The chain recombines TRBV29-1 with TRBJ2-5; the D gene could be TRBD1 or TRBD2 (5 bases each). There are 13 residues in the CDR3. V lost 8 bases and J lost 1, with 14 bases in between. CDR1 is SQVTM, CDR2 ANQGSEA, per germline.

This chain connects TRBV19 to TRBJ1-5; D unresolved. Germline CDR1 LNHDA, CDR2 SQIVND (reference sequence). CDR3 length equals 12 residues. The V gene lost 2 bases and the J gene lost 5 bases, with 4 bases spanning the gap. The CDR3 protein is CASSILYQPQHF. DNA for the CDR3: TGTGCCAGTAGTATATTGTATCAGCCCCAGCATTTT. Full variable domain (missing parts from reference TRBV19 and TRBJ1-5): DGGITQSPKYLFRKEGQNVTLSCEQNLNHDAMYWYRQDPGQGLRLIYYSQIVNDFQKGDIAEGYSVSREKKESFPLTVTSAQKNPTAFYLCASSILYQPQHFGDGTRLSIL.

V is TRBV28 and J is TRBJ1-2; D is perhaps TRBD1 (6 bases). Trimming took off 6 bases at V and 5 bases at J, with 13 bases between the two ends. Germline V gene sequence: CDR1 MDHEN, CDR2 SYDVKM. CDR3 length: 13 residues. CDR3 DNA: TGTGCCAGCAGGTCTGGGGGGCGTTATGGCTACACCTTC. Amino acid sequence: CASRSGGRYGYTF.

The V gene is TRBV9, the J gene TRBJ2-7, with no clear D. CDR1 SGDLS and CDR2 YYNGEE come from the germline V gene. CDR3 length: 14 residues. Between the trimmed V and J ends, which lost 1 base and 2 bases, there was a span of 10 bases. This chain's CDR3 is CASSVNTSPYEQYF. CDR3 sequence (DNA): TGTGCCAGCAGCGTAAACACCTCCCCCTACGAGCAGTACTTC.

This chain uses TRBV30 with TRBJ1-6; no clear D gene. Germline V CDR1 and CDR2: GTSNPN, SVGIG (reference sequence). Trimming took 3 bases from V and 10 from J, leaving 10 bases between them. The CDR3 length is 12 residues. The CDR3 region has the DNA TGTGCCTGGAGGCAGGTAGGCTCACCCCTCCACTTT. It specifies CAWRQVGSPLHF.